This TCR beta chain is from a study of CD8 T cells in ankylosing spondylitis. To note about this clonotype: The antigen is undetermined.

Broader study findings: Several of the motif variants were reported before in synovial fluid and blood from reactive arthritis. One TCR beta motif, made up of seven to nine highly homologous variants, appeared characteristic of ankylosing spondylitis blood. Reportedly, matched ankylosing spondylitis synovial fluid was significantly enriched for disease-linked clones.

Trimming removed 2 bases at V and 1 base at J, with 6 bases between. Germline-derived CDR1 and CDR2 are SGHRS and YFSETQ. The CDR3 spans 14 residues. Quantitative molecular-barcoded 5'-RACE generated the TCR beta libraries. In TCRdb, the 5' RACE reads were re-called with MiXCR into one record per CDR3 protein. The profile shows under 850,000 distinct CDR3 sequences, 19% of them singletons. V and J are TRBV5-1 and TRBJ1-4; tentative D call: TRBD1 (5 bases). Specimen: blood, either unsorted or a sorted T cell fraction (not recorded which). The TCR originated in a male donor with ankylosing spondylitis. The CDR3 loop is CASSFDRTNEKLFF. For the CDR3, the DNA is TGCGCCAGCAGCTTTGACAGAACTAATGAAAAACTGTTTTTT.